A single sample is the source of the 30 T cell receptor beta chains below, sequenced in a study of blood T cell repertoires in COVID-19. Profiling relied on immunoSEQ multiplex PCR, and the TCRdb table lists in-frame clones only, not all of them. This sample has approximately 500,000 clones, with 70% to 90% found just once. What was sequenced was peripheral blood. These receptor sequences come from a woman aged 50 to 60 with COVID-19, enrolled during active disease.

V gene TRBV3-1 (or the pseudogene TRBV3-2) combines with J gene TRBJ1-6, with D possibly being TRBD1 (5 bases). The V end lost 4 bases, the J end lost 9 bases, and 19 bases lay between the germline ends. The CDR3 runs 16 residues. Germline CDR1 reads LGHDT; CDR2 reads YNNKEL (reference sequence). The CDR3 DNA follows: TGTGCCAGCAGCCTGGTTGCGGGGCCGGGCGGTTCACCCCTCCACTTT. Encoded protein: CASSLVAGPGGSPLHF.

The chain employs TRBV5-6 and TRBJ1-2; D call uncertain. V dropped 1 base and J dropped 8 bases, with 12 bases sitting between them. The CDR3 has 13 residues. Per the germline V gene, CDR1 is SGHDT and CDR2 is YYEEEE. The CDR3 nucleotides read TGTGCCAGCAGCTTGTTGCAGACGCGGGGCTACACCTTC. This sequence encodes CASSLLQTRGYTF.

V gene TRBV11-2 combines with J gene TRBJ2-3, with TRBD2 identical over 11 bases. The V gene's germline CDR1 is SGHAT and CDR2 FQNNGV. This CDR3 has 15 amino acids. Trimming removed 5 bases from V and 4 bases from J; junction bases left unmatched: 5. The CDR3 DNA reads TGTGCCAGCAGCCCCGGACTAGCGGGTGCAGATACGCAGTATTTT. Translation: CASSPGLAGADTQYF. Variable domain in full (rest from reference TRBV11-2 and TRBJ2-3): EAGVAQSPRYKIIEKRQSVAFWCNPISGHATLYWYQQILGQGPKLLIQFQNNGVVDDSQLPKDRFSAERLKGVDSTLKIQPAKLEDSAVYLCASSPGLAGADTQYFGPGTRLTVL.

The chain uses TRBV24-1 and TRBJ2-7; D possibly corresponds to TRBD1 (5 bases). This CDR3 contains 13 residues. With 6 bases removed from V and 3 bases from J, the gap between germline ends came to 11 bases. CDR1 is KGHDR and CDR2 is SFDVKD in the germline V gene. The CDR3 DNA is TGTGCCACCAGTCCAGGGTCAAACTACGAGCAGTACTTC. It specifies CATSPGSNYEQYF.

The chain carries TRBV30 and TRBJ2-7; D perhaps matches TRBD1 (5 bases). The CDR3 has 13 residues. V was cut by 3 bases and J by 5 bases, with 14 bases left in between. Looked up from germline, CDR1 is GTSNPN and CDR2 is SVGIG (reference sequence). CDR3 residues: CAWSKDQGDEQYF. CDR3 DNA: TGTGCCTGGAGCAAGGACCAGGGTGACGAGCAGTACTTC.

The genes are TRBV30 and TRBJ2-7; 7 nucleotides match TRBD2. Germline CDR1 reads GTSNPN; CDR2 reads SVGIG (reference sequence). The CDR3 has 13 residues. Germline trimming cut 4 bases from V and 4 bases from J; bases unmatched to any gene: 7. The CDR3 region has the DNA TGTGCCTGGAAAAGAGGGAGGGAGTACGAGCAGTACTTC. Amino acids: CAWKRGREYEQYF.

V usage is TRBV7-2 and J usage is TRBJ1-2; 8 bases agree with TRBD1. The V gene's germline CDR1 is SGHTA and CDR2 FQGNSA. The CDR3 extends over 16 amino acids. V trimming: 3 bases; J trimming: 4 bases; junction bases outside the gene matches: 10. CDR3 nucleotide sequence: TGTGCCAGCAGCTTGGATCCCAGGGGGCTCCTCTATGGCTACACCTTC. Protein: CASSLDPRGLLYGYTF.

V gene TRBV15 combines with J gene TRBJ1-2, with no clear D. The germline V and J ends were trimmed by 0 bases and 8 bases, with 10 bases remaining between them. Germline V gene lookup returns CDR1 LNHNV and CDR2 YYDKDF (reference sequence). The CDR3 runs 13 residues. The CDR3 DNA follows: TGTGCCACCAGCAGAGATCTAAGTAAAGGCTACACCTTC. Translated, it gives CATSRDLSKGYTF.

The CDR3 nucleotides are TGTGCCAGCAGCTTATTACCCGGGACAGGGGAAGAGACCCAGTACTTC. Translating gives CASSLLPGTGEETQYF. The chain employs TRBV7-6 and TRBJ2-5; 10 nucleotides agree with TRBD1. This CDR3 contains 16 residues. V trimming: 2 bases; J trimming: 3 bases; junction bases outside the gene matches: 6. Germline CDR1 is SGHVS and CDR2 is FNYEAQ.

The chain recombines TRBV7-2 with TRBJ2-1, with a tentative D call TRBD2 (6 bases). Trimming stripped 5 bases from V and 14 bases from J, with 19 bases between. Per the germline V gene, CDR1 is SGHTA and CDR2 is FQGNSA. This CDR3 region has 13 residues. This CDR3 reads CASSVHRDSTKFF. Here the CDR3 DNA reads TGTGCCAGCAGCGTCCACCGGGACTCCACAAAGTTCTTC.

CDR3 region: CASTSRTGRDGELFF. The CDR3, as DNA: TGTGCCAGCACTTCCCGGACAGGGAGGGACGGGGAGCTGTTTTTT. The chain is built from TRBV27 and TRBJ2-2, with a weak D call TRBD1 (8 bases). Germline-derived CDR1 and CDR2 are MNHEY and SMNVEV (reference sequence). The CDR3 spans 15 residues. Deletions cut 7 bases from V and 7 bases from J, with 19 bases between.

CDR3 protein: CASSVPGIYGYTF. The CDR3 bases are TGTGCCAGCAGCGTACCGGGTATCTATGGCTACACCTTC. The chain employs TRBV9 and TRBJ1-2; D unclear. The germline V gene has CDR1 SGDLS and CDR2 YYNGEE. Trimming stripped 1 base from V and 4 bases from J, with 8 bases between. This CDR3 is built from 13 residues.

V gene TRBV28 combines with J gene TRBJ1-1, with a tentative D call TRBD1 (5 bases). Germline V gene sequence: CDR1 MDHEN, CDR2 SYDVKM. Trimming shortened V by 6 bases and J by 9 bases, and 11 bases separated the two germline ends. This CDR3 spans 11 amino acids. DNA of the CDR3: TGTGCCAGCAGCCCCACAGGCAAAGCTTTCTTT. It is translated as CASSPTGKAFF.

The chain joins TRBV10-3 to TRBJ2-2, with D maybe TRBD2 (8 bases). CDR1 is ENHRY, CDR2 SYGVKD, per germline. Trimming left V 10 bases short and J 3 bases short, with 15 bases between. The CDR3 is 14 amino acids. Here the CDR3 reads CATGRGQDTGELFF. The CDR3 DNA reads TGTGCCACCGGGAGGGGGCAGGACACCGGGGAGCTGTTTTTT.

The chain employs TRBV19 and TRBJ2-7, with a tentative D call TRBD1 (6 bases). Germline V CDR1 and CDR2: LNHDA, SQIVND (reference sequence). Trimming shortened V by 3 bases and J by 2 bases, and 11 bases separated the two germline ends. This CDR3 has 14 amino acids. The CDR3 DNA reads TGTGCCAGTAGTATCTCCGGGGACACCTACGAGCAGTACTTC. Its protein is CASSISGDTYEQYF.

The V gene is TRBV24-1, the J gene TRBJ2-2; the match to TRBD1 covers 9 bases. The CDR3 runs to 17 residues. CDR1 KGHDR and CDR2 SFDVKD come from the germline V gene. V was pared by 3 bases and J by 7 bases, with 11 bases of the junction left unmatched. The CDR3: CATSDLDRGAVNGELFF. DNA for the CDR3: TGTGCCACCAGTGATCTCGACAGGGGGGCTGTCAACGGGGAGCTGTTTTTT.

J is TRBJ2-7 and V is TRBV21-1; the table assigns TRBD2, which was not confirmed against the DNA. TRBV21-1 is a pseudogene segment. The CDR3 consists of 19 residues. This CDR3 reads CASSKVVAGRTNYSYEQYF. CDR3 sequence (DNA): TGTGCCAGCAGCAAAGTCGTAGCGGGACGAACAAATTACTCCTACGAGCAGTACTTC.

V usage is TRBV9 and J usage is TRBJ2-3; 8 positions match TRBD2. The germline CDR1 and CDR2 sequences are SGDLS and YYNGEE. The CDR3 spans 17 residues. V lost 3 bases, J lost 3 bases, and 12 bases stayed unmatched. The CDR3 here is CASSAPKLAVSTDTQYF. Written as DNA, the CDR3 is TGTGCCAGCAGCGCCCCGAAACTAGCGGTATCAACAGATACGCAGTATTTT. Complete variable domain (other parts from reference TRBV9 and TRBJ2-3): DSGVTQTPKHLITATGQRVTLRCSPRSGDLSVYWYQQSLDQGLQFLIQYYNGEERAKGNILERFSAQQFPDLHSELNLSSLELGDSALYFCASSAPKLAVSTDTQYFGPGTRLTVL.

This clone was observed once. The chain recombines TRBV6-5 with TRBJ1-1; 9 bases map to TRBD1. CDR3 length: 13 amino acids. Trimming at V came to 6 bases and at J to 5 bases, leaving 4 bases not matched to a gene. The V gene's germline CDR1 is MNHEY and CDR2 SVGAGI. CDR3 region: CASRGTGLTEAFF. The DNA of the CDR3 is TGTGCCAGCAGGGGGACAGGGTTAACTGAAGCTTTCTTT.

The gene calls are TRBV30 and TRBJ1-2; D gene ambiguous. In germline, CDR1 is GTSNPN, CDR2 SVGIG (reference sequence). Trimming stripped 3 bases from V and 4 bases from J, with 12 bases between. The CDR3 has 13 residues. CDR3 sequence: CAWRGEISYGYTF. The DNA for the CDR3 is TGTGCCTGGAGGGGAGAAATCAGCTATGGCTACACCTTC.

The chain joins TRBV29-1 to TRBJ2-1; 15 bases agree with TRBD2. Losses at the gene ends were 0 bases for V and 3 bases for J; bases not matched to a gene: 9. CDR3 length: 19 residues. The germline CDR1 and CDR2 sequences are SQVTM and ANQGSEA. For the CDR3, the DNA is TGCAGCGTTGAAGACCCCGGGACTAGCGGGAGGATACTCTACAATGAGCAGTTCTTC. Amino acids: CSVEDPGTSGRILYNEQFF.

The CDR3 DNA reads as TGTGCCAGCAGCTTAAAGCAGGGGGCTGAAGCTTTCTTT. This translates into CASSLKQGAEAFF. V gene TRBV11-3 combines with J gene TRBJ1-1, with 7 positions matching TRBD1. Germline V lookup: CDR1 SGHNT, CDR2 YENEEA. This CDR3 contains 13 residues. V lost 2 bases and J lost 6; bases outside the gene matches: 3.

The rearrangement links TRBV4-2 to TRBJ1-2; 7 positions agree with TRBD1. There are 14 residues in the CDR3. The V segment lost 4 bases and the J segment 3 bases; nucleotides outside the gene matches: 5. The germline CDR1 and CDR2 sequences are LGHNA and YNFKEQ. The CDR3, as DNA: TGTGCCAGCAGCCTAACGACAGGGCACTATGGCTACACCTTC. As protein: CASSLTTGHYGYTF.

The J gene is TRBJ2-5, the V gene TRBV30, with D possibly TRBD2 on 7 matching bases. This CDR3 comprises 14 residues. CDR1 and CDR2 from the germline V gene are GTSNPN and SVGIG (reference sequence). V shed 2 bases and J shed 6 bases, with 16 bases lying between them. The CDR3 sequence: CAWSPRGAQKTQYF. The DNA of the CDR3 is TGTGCCTGGAGTCCTCGGGGGGCTCAAAAGACCCAGTACTTC. The full variable domain, rest sourced from reference TRBV30 and TRBJ2-5, is SQTIHQWPATLVQPVGSPLSLECTVEGTSNPNLYWYRQAAGRGLQLLFYSVGIGQISSEVPQNLSASRPQDRQFILSSKKLLLSDSGFYLCAWSPRGAQKTQYFGPGTRLLVL.

J is TRBJ1-6 and V is TRBV6-5; D possibly corresponds to TRBD1 (6 bases). Trimming stripped 8 bases from V and 10 bases from J, with 18 bases between. CDR1 MNHEY and CDR2 SVGAGI come from the germline V gene. The CDR3 consists of 14 residues. Here the CDR3 DNA reads TGTGCCAGCCTCGAGGGGCCGGGGGGCTCACCCCTCCACTTT. This sequence encodes CASLEGPGGSPLHF.

Concerning this clone itself: The sample has other DNA sequences that encode this CDR3 too. The genes are TRBV5-1 and TRBJ1-1; D not certain. CDR3 length: 13 residues. The germline V gene encodes CDR1 SGHRS and CDR2 YFSETQ. Trimming removed 4 bases at V and 0 bases at J, with 7 bases between. The CDR3: CASSPQMNTEAFF. CDR3 DNA sequence: TGCGCCAGCAGCCCCCAGATGAACACTGAAGCTTTCTTT.

This chain connects TRBV12-3 or TRBV12-4 to TRBJ2-3; D unresolved. V was trimmed by 4 bases and J by 4 bases, leaving 6 bases between them. This CDR3 is built from 12 residues. CDR3 sequence reads: CASSSLSDTQYF. CDR3 sequence (DNA): TGTGCCAGCAGTTCCCTTTCAGATACGCAGTATTTT.

The chain couples TRBV27 to TRBJ2-7; 13 bases align to TRBD2. Germline loops: CDR1 MNHEY, CDR2 SMNVEV (reference sequence). Trimming at V came to 2 bases and at J to 3 bases, leaving 1 base not matched to a gene. This CDR3 region has 15 residues. The DNA of the CDR3 is TGTGCCAGCAGTTTAGGGACTAGCGGGGACTACGAGCAGTACTTC. Protein sequence: CASSLGTSGDYEQYF.

The rearrangement uses TRBV27 and TRBJ1-2; tentatively, D is TRBD1 (5 bases). V lost 2 bases and J 4 bases, leaving 8 bases between the germline ends. CDR1 and CDR2 (germline): MNHEY, SMNVEV (reference sequence). This CDR3 comprises 13 residues. The CDR3 region is CASSLAGPYGYTF. CDR3 bases: TGTGCCAGCAGTTTAGCAGGGCCCTATGGCTACACCTTC.

The V gene is TRBV19, the J gene TRBJ2-7, with TRBD1 as a possible D gene (5 bases). CDR1 is LNHDA and CDR2 is SQIVND in the germline V gene (reference sequence). The CDR3 is 14 amino acids. V was shortened by 5 bases and J by 3 bases, with 14 bases between the two germline ends. This CDR3 is CASSLTPGLYEQYF. The CDR3 DNA reads as TGTGCCAGTAGTCTCACCCCAGGGCTCTACGAGCAGTACTTC.